What follows are 17 T cell receptor beta chains derived from one specimen sequenced in a study of radiotherapy plus CTLA-4 blockade in lung cancer. Data came from immunoSEQ multiplex PCR; TCRdb stores just in-frame clones and leaves some out. The profile shows roughly 30,000 clones, 75% to 90% of them singletons. The specimen was peripheral blood, collected from a patient treated with radiotherapy plus ipilimumab. The receptors here all came from a human donor with non-small cell lung cancer that progressed on radiotherapy plus ipilimumab.

V gene TRBV7-9 combines with J gene TRBJ2-7; 12 nucleotides agree with TRBD2. CDR1 SEHNR and CDR2 FQNEAQ come from the germline V gene (reference sequence). The ends lost 6 bases at V and 5 bases at J; junction bases unmatched: 8. This CDR3 spans 15 amino acids. As DNA, the CDR3 is TGTGCCAGCAGTCAGACTAGCGGGGGATTCAACGAGCAGTACTTC. Its translation: CASSQTSGGFNEQYF. Full variable domain (outside the CDR3, taken from reference TRBV7-9 and TRBJ2-7): DTGVSQNPRHKITKRGQNVTFRCDPISEHNRLYWYRQTLGQGPEFLTYFQNEAQLEKSRLLSDRFSAERPKGSFSTLEIQRTEQGDSAMYLCASSQTSGGFNEQYFGPGTRLTVT.

The genes are TRBV5-4 and TRBJ1-2; D uncertain. Germline V gene sequence: CDR1 SGHNT, CDR2 YYREEE (reference sequence). V was trimmed by 4 bases and J by 0 bases, leaving 4 bases between them. This CDR3 is built from 12 residues. CDR3 sequence reads: CASSGANYGYTF. CDR3 DNA sequence: TGTGCCAGCAGCGGAGCTAACTATGGCTACACCTTC.

A few counts support this clone. This sequence joins TRBV5-4 and TRBJ2-5, with a weak D call TRBD1 (5 bases). Germline loops: CDR1 SGHNT, CDR2 YYREEE (reference sequence). V dropped 5 bases and J dropped 1 base, with 15 bases sitting between them. The length of the CDR3 is 15 residues. The CDR3 DNA is TGTGCCAGCAGACGGGCAGGGTCAATCCAAGAGACCCAGTACTTC. Translating gives CASRRAGSIQETQYF.

The J gene is TRBJ2-5, the V gene TRBV9, with TRBD1 matching over 7 bases. Germline-derived CDR1 and CDR2 are SGDLS and YYNGEE. The CDR3 loop spans 15 amino acids. The V and J ends lost 3 bases and 4 bases, in that order; junction bases with no gene match: 9. CDR3 nucleotide sequence: TGTGCCAGCAGCGCCTCAGGGGGTTACGGAGAGACCCAGTACTTC. As protein: CASSASGGYGETQYF.

The gene calls are TRBV7-6 and TRBJ2-1; 7 positions match TRBD2. Germline V gene lookup returns CDR1 SGHVS and CDR2 FNYEAQ. This CDR3 region has 13 residues. V shed 7 bases and J 6 bases; nucleotides not matched to a gene: 6. CDR3 protein: CASTVGGGNEQFF. Written as DNA, the CDR3 is TGTGCCAGCACTGTGGGGGGGGGCAATGAGCAGTTCTTC.

This chain uses TRBV5-1 with TRBJ1-1; perhaps TRBD1 as D (6 bases). V gave up 5 bases and J gave up 1 base, with 9 bases separating them. Germline V gene lookup returns CDR1 SGHRS and CDR2 YFSETQ. The CDR3 covers 13 residues. The CDR3 nucleotides are TGCGCCAGCAGGTTACAGGGGAACACTGAAGCTTTCTTT. Protein sequence: CASRLQGNTEAFF.

This chain links TRBV4-3 with TRBJ1-6, with 9 bases fitting TRBD1. Germline V CDR1 and CDR2: LGHNA, YSLEER. There are 19 residues in the CDR3. The junction had 8 bases not matched to a gene; V was cut back by 0 bases and J by 2 bases. This CDR3 reads CASSQDWTGEATYNSPLHF. The CDR3 bases are TGCGCCAGCAGCCAAGATTGGACAGGGGAGGCCACCTATAATTCACCCCTCCACTTT.

The chain links TRBV29-1 to TRBJ1-5; tentatively, D is TRBD1 (6 bases). This CDR3 is 13 amino acids long. Trimming pared 7 bases from V and 0 bases from J, leaving 10 bases between. Looked up from germline, CDR1 is SQVTM and CDR2 is ANQGSEA. The CDR3 here is CSDGQISNQPQHF. The CDR3 bases are TGCAGCGACGGACAGATTAGCAATCAGCCCCAGCATTTT.

V usage is TRBV5-1 and J usage is TRBJ2-7; D might be TRBD2 (7 bases). The V end lost 1 base, the J end lost 5 bases, and 16 bases lay between the germline ends. The germline V gene has CDR1 SGHRS and CDR2 YFSETQ. The CDR3 totals 15 residues. This CDR3 reads CASSLMGGGPDEQYF. In DNA form, the CDR3 reads TGCGCCAGCAGCTTGATGGGGGGGGGCCCGGACGAGCAGTACTTC. Looking up the rest from reference TRBV5-1 and TRBJ2-7 gives the full variable domain: KAGVTQTPRYLIKTRGQQVTLSCSPISGHRSVSWYQQTPGQGLQFLFEYFSETQRNKGNFPGRFSGRQFSNSRSEMNVSTLELGDSALYLCASSLMGGGPDEQYFGPGTRLTVT.

V gene TRBV11-3 combines with J gene TRBJ2-3; 7 nucleotides align to TRBD1. Trimming at V came to 1 base and at J to 0 bases, leaving 4 bases not matched to a gene. Germline values: CDR1 SGHNT, CDR2 YENEEA. The CDR3 covers 16 residues. The CDR3 nucleotides read TGTGCCAGCAGCTTAGGGGACAGCTCTAGCACAGATACGCAGTATTTT. This sequence encodes CASSLGDSSSTDTQYF.

The chain recombines TRBV7-2 with TRBJ2-3, with no clear D. The germline V gene has CDR1 SGHTA and CDR2 FQGNSA. The CDR3 loop spans 14 amino acids. V was shortened by 6 bases and J by 2 bases, with 12 bases between the two germline ends. The CDR3 here is CASRSIPNTDTQYF. In DNA, the CDR3 is TGTGCCAGCAGGTCCATCCCCAACACAGATACGCAGTATTTT.

This clone showed up just a few times. V usage is TRBV19 and J usage is TRBJ1-1; TRBD1 matches 7 bases. This CDR3 has 13 amino acids. V was pared by 6 bases and J by 0 bases, with 1 base of the junction left unmatched. Germline V gives CDR1 LNHDA, CDR2 SQIVND (reference sequence). The CDR3 protein is CASRGTVNTEAFF. The CDR3 bases are TGTGCCAGTAGGGGGACAGTGAACACTGAAGCTTTCTTT.

The V gene is TRBV18, the J gene TRBJ2-5, with 10 positions matching TRBD2. Germline V gene lookup returns CDR1 KGHSH and CDR2 LQKENI. J gave up 4 bases and V 3 bases, and 8 bases lay outside the gene matches. The CDR3 extends over 16 amino acids. The CDR3 DNA reads as TGTGCCAGCTCACCGAGCGGGGGGGGACTTGGAGAGACCCAGTACTTC. Amino acid sequence: CASSPSGGGLGETQYF. The full variable domain, rest sourced from reference TRBV18 and TRBJ2-5, is NAGVMQNPRHLVRRRGQEARLRCSPMKGHSHVYWYRQLPEEGLKFMVYLQKENIIDESGMPKERFSAEFPKEGPSILRIQQVVRGDSAAYFCASSPSGGGLGETQYFGPGTRLLVL.

The chain couples TRBV19 to TRBJ1-5; TRBD1 agrees at 8 bases. The V segment lost 4 bases and the J segment 3 bases; nucleotides outside the gene matches: 17. Germline CDR1 is LNHDA and CDR2 is SQIVND (reference sequence). The CDR3 has 19 amino acids. The CDR3 is CASSNRDRIHRVFNQPQHF. In DNA form, the CDR3 reads TGTGCCAGTAGTAACCGGGACAGGATACATAGGGTGTTCAATCAGCCCCAGCATTTT.

V and J are TRBV2 and TRBJ1-1; TRBD1 might be the D (5 bases). V was trimmed by 1 base and J by 1 base, leaving 16 bases between them. This CDR3 spans 17 amino acids. CDR1 and CDR2 from the germline V gene are SNHLY and FYNNEI. The CDR3 region is CASSEVPRQPSNTEAFF. The CDR3 DNA reads as TGTGCCAGCAGTGAAGTCCCCCGACAGCCATCGAACACTGAAGCTTTCTTT.

This chain links TRBV12-5 with TRBJ1-3; weak D call: TRBD1 (6 bases). Between the trimmed V and J ends, which lost 0 bases and 2 bases, there was a span of 11 bases. Germline lookup yields CDR1 LGHNT and CDR2 FRNRAP. This CDR3 is built from 16 residues. For the CDR3, the DNA is TGTGCTAGTGGTTTGGTATTGGGGGGGCCTGGAAACACCATATATTTT. Its protein is CASGLVLGGPGNTIYF.

The chain has TRBV5-1 and TRBJ2-7; D is unclear. This CDR3 region has 15 residues. Germline V gene data show CDR1 as SGHRS and CDR2 as YFSETQ. Trimming left V 4 bases short and J 5 bases short, with 19 bases between. The CDR3 region has the DNA TGCGCCAGCAGCACCTCCCGGGTCCCGAACCACGAGCAGTACTTC. Translating gives CASSTSRVPNHEQYF.